This T cell receptor (beta chain) was sequenced for a study of chemoradiotherapy in HPV16-positive cancers. Study-wide background: Candidate HPV-specific T-cell clones and common TCR motifs came from functional assays in a couple of HPV16-positive patients. Study-wide results and caveats: Candidate HPV-specific clones and E7-related TCR motifs grew in tumor during treatment. Only two HPV16-positive patients supplied the functional HPV-specificity definition.

Over chemoradiotherapy, repertoires were sampled more than once. Regarding this clone: What it recognizes is unknown.

In germline, CDR1 is SGHRS, CDR2 YFSETQ. The germline V and J ends were trimmed by 3 bases and 2 bases, with 1 base remaining between them. The CDR3 is made up of 11 amino acids. The data were produced by immunoSEQ multiplex PCR, yet TCRdb's version contains in-frame clones alone and is incomplete. The top ten hold approximately 11% of the sample, which has about 3,000 clones, around four fifths seen once. Specimen: blood, collected from a patient who underwent chemoradiotherapy. The receptor was isolated from a human donor with HPV-associated anogenital cancer. This rearrangement joins TRBV5-1 to TRBJ2-3; D uncertain. CDR3 nucleotides: TGCGCCAGCAGCTACACAGATACGCAGTATTTT. It encodes CASSYTDTQYF. The whole variable domain, remainder taken from reference TRBV5-1 and TRBJ2-3, is KAGVTQTPRYLIKTRGQQVTLSCSPISGHRSVSWYQQTPGQGLQFLFEYFSETQRNKGNFPGRFSGRQFSNSRSEMNVSTLELGDSALYLCASSYTDTQYFGPGTRLTVL.